The subject of this entry is one T cell receptor beta chain. It was with 60 Vbeta and 13 Jbeta primers that the PCR ran. The data were produced by immunoSEQ multiplex PCR, yet TCRdb's version contains in-frame clones alone and is incomplete. The table has 120,000 or so clones, 65% to 80% seen once; the top ten hold roughly 3.1%. The data originate from a study of cytomegalovirus exposure and HLA in healthy donors. On the study more broadly: Out of around 360 genotyped donors, roughly 83% belonged to the Caucasian-associated ancestry cluster.

The CDR3 runs 15 residues. Germline CDR1 and CDR2: SEHNR and FQNEAQ (reference sequence). After removal of 2 bases from V and 2 bases from J, the junction contained 4 bases not matched to a gene. The chain recombines TRBV7-9 with TRBJ1-2; 8 nucleotides agree with TRBD1. The clonotype originates from a man in his thirties or forties in good health and CMV-seronegative. The sequenced sample consisted of PBMCs. The CDR3 DNA is TGTGCCAGCAGCTTATCAGGGGGCGCAAACTATGGCTACACCTTC. This encodes CASSLSGGANYGYTF.